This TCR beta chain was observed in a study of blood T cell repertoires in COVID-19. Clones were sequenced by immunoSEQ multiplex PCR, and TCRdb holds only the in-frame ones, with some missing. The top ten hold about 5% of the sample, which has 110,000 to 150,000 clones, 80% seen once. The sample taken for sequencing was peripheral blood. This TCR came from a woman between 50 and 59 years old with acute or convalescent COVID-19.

In DNA, the CDR3 is TGTGCCAGCAGTTCCAGGGGTGAATCACCCCTCCACTTT. This codes for CASSSRGESPLHF. The chain has TRBV6-2 or TRBV6-3 and TRBJ1-6; a possible D gene is TRBD1 (6 bases). The length of the CDR3 is 13 residues. Germline values: CDR1 MNHEY, CDR2 SVGEGT. V lost 4 bases, J lost 10 bases, and 11 bases lay in between.